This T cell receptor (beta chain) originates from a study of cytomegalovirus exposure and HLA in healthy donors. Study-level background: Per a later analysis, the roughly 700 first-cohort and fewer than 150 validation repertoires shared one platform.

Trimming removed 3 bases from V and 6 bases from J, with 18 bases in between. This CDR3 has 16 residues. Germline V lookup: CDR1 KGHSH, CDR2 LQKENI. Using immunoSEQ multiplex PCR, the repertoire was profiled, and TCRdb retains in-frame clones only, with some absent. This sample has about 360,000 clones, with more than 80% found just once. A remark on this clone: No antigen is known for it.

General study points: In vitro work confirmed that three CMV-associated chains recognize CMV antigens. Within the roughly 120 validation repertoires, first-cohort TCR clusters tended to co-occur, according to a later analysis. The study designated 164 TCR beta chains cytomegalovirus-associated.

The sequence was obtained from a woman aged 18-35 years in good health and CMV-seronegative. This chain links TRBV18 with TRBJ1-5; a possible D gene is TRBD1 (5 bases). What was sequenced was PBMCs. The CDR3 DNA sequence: TGTGCCAGCTCACCTCACTATAAAGGGGCCGGTCAGCCCCAGCATTTT. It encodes CASSPHYKGAGQPQHF. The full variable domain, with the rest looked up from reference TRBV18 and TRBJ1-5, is NAGVMQNPRHLVRRRGQEARLRCSPMKGHSHVYWYRQLPEEGLKFMVYLQKENIIDESGMPKERFSAEFPKEGPSILRIQQVVRGDSAAYFCASSPHYKGAGQPQHFGDGTRLSIL.